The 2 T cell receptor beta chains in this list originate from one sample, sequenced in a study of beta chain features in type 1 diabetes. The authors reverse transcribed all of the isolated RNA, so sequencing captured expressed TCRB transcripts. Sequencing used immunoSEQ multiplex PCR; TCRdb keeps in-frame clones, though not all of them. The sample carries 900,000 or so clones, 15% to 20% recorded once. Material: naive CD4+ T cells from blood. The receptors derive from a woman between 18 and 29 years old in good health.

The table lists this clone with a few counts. CDR3 sequence (DNA): TGTGCCAGCAGCTTAGTTTCGGGACAGGTAACCGAAGCTTTCTTT. Protein sequence: CASSLVSGQVTEAFF. The V and J genes are TRBV7-2 and TRBJ1-1; 8 bases fit TRBD1. V was pared by 1 base and J by 8 bases, with 9 bases of the junction left unmatched. This CDR3 spans 15 amino acids. The germline gives CDR1 SGHTA, CDR2 FQGNSA. Drawing the rest from reference TRBV7-2 and TRBJ1-1, the complete variable domain is GAGVSQSPSNKVTEKGKDVELRCDPISGHTALYWYRQSLGQGLEFLIYFQGNSAPDKSGLPSDRFSAERTGGSVSTLTIQRTQQEDSAVYLCASSLVSGQVTEAFFGQGTRLTVV.

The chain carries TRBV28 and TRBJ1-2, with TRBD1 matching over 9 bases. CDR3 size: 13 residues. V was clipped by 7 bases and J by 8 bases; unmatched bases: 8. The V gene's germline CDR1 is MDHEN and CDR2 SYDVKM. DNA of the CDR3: TGTGCCAGCATACCTGGGACAGGGAGAGGCTACACCTTC. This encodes CASIPGTGRGYTF.